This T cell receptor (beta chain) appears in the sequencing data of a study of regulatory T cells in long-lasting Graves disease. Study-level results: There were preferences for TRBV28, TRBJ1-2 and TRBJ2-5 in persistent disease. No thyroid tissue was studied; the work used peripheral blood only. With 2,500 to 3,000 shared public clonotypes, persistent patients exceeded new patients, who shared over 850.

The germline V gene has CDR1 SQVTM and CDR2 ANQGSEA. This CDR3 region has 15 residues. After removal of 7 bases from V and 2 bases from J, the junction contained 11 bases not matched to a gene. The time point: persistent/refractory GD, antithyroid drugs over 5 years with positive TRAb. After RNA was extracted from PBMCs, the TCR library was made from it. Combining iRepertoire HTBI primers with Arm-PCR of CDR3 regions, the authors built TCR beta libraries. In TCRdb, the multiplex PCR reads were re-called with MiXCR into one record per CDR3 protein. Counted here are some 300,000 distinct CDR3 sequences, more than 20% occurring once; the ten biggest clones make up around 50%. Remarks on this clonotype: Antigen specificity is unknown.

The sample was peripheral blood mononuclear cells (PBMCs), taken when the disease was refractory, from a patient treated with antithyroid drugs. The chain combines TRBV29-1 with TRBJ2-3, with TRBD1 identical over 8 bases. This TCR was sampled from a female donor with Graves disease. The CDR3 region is CSATLSGQATDTQYF. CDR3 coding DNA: TGCAGCGCCACCTTATCGGGACAGGCCACAGATACGCAGTATTTT.